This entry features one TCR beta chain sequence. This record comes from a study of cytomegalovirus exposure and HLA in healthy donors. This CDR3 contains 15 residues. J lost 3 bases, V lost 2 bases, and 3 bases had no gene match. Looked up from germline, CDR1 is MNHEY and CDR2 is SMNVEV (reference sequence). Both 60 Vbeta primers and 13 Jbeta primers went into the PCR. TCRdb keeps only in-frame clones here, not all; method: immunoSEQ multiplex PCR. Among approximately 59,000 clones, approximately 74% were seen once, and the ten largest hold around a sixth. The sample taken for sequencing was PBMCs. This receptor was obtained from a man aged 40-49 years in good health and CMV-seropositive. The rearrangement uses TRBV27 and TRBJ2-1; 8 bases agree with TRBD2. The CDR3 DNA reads TGTGCCAGCAGTTTACGACTAGCGCGCTACAATGAGCAGTTCTTC. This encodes CASSLRLARYNEQFF.